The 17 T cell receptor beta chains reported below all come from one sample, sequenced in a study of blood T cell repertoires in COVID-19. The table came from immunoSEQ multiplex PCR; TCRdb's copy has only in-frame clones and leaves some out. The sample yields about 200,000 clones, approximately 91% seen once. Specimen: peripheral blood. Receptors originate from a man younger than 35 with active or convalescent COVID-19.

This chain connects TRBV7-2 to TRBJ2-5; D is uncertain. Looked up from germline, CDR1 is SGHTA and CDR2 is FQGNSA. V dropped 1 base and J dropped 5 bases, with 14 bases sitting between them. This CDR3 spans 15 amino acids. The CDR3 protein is CASSLGSGRMETQYF. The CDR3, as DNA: TGTGCCAGCAGCTTAGGTTCCGGTAGAATGGAGACCCAGTACTTC.

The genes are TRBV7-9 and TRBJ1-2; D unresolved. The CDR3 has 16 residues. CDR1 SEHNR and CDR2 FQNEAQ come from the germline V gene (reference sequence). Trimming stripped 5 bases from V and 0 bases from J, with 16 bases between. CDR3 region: CASSPETARSNYGYTF. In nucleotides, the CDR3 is TGTGCCAGCAGCCCAGAGACGGCCAGGTCTAACTATGGCTACACCTTC.

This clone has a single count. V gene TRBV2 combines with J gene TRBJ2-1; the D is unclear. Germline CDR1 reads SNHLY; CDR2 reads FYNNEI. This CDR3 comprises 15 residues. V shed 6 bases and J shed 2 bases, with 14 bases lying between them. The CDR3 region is CASRLGASAYNEQFF. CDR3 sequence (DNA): TGTGCCAGCAGGCTCGGAGCGTCAGCCTACAATGAGCAGTTCTTC.

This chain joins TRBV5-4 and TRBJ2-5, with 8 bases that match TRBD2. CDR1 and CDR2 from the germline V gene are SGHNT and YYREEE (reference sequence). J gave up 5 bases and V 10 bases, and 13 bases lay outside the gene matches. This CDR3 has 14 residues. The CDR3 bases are TGTGCCGTCACACGGGGGGGCGTGGGGGAGACCCAGTACTTC. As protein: CAVTRGGVGETQYF.

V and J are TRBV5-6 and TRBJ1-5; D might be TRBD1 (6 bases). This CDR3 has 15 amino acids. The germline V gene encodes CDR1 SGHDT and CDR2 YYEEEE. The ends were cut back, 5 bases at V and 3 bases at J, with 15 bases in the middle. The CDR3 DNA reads TGTGCCAGCAGTGAAGGGGGGGGACACAATCAGCCCCAGCATTTT. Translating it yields CASSEGGGHNQPQHF.

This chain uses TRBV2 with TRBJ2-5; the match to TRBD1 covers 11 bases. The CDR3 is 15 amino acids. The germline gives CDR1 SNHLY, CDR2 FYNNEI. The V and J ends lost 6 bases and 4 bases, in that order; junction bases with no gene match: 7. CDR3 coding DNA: TGTGCCAGCAGCGTGGACAGGGGGCTGCGAGAGACCCAGTACTTC. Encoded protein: CASSVDRGLRETQYF. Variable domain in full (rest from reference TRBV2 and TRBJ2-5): EPEVTQTPSHQVTQMGQEVILRCVPISNHLYFYWYRQILGQKVEFLVSFYNNEISEKSEIFDDQFSVERPDGSNFTLKIRSTKLEDSAMYFCASSVDRGLRETQYFGPGTRLLVL.

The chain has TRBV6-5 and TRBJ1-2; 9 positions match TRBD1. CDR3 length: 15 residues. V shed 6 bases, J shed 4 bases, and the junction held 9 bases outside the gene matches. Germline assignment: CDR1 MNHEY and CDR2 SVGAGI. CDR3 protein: CASRGTGGSGYGYTF. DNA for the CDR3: TGTGCCAGCAGGGGCACAGGGGGCTCAGGCTATGGCTACACCTTC.

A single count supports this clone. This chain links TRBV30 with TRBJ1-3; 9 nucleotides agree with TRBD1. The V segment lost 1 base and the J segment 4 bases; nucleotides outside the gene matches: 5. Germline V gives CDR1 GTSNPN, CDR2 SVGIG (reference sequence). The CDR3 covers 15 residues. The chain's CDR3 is CAWSGTGGKGNTIYF. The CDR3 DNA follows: TGTGCCTGGAGTGGAACAGGGGGCAAAGGAAACACCATATATTTT.

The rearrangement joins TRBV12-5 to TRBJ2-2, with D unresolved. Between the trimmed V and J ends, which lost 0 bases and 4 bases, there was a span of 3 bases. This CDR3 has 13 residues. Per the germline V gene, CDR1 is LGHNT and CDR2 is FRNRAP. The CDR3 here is CASGLVLTGELFF. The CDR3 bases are TGTGCTAGTGGTTTGGTACTCACCGGGGAGCTGTTTTTT.

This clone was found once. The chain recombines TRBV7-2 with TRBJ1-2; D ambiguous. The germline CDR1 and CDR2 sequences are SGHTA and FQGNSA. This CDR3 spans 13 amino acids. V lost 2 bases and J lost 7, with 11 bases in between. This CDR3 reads CASSLPGKLGYTF. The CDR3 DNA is TGTGCCAGCAGCTTACCAGGAAAACTTGGCTACACCTTC. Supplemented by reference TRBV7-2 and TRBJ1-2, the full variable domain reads GAGVSQSPSNKVTEKGKDVELRCDPISGHTALYWYRQSLGQGLEFLIYFQGNSAPDKSGLPSDRFSAERTGGSVSTLTIQRTQQEDSAVYLCASSLPGKLGYTFGSGTRLTVV.

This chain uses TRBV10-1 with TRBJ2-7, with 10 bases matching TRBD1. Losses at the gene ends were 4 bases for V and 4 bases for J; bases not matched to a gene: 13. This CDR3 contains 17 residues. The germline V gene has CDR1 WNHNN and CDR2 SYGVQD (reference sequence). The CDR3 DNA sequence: TGCGCCAGCAGTGGGACCGGGACAGGGGACTCAACTTACGAGCAGTACTTC. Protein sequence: CASSGTGTGDSTYEQYF.

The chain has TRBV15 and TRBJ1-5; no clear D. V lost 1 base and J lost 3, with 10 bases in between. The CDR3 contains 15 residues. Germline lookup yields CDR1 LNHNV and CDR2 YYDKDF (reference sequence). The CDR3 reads CATSRGSGNNQPQHF. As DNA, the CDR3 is TGTGCCACCAGCAGAGGATCGGGGAACAATCAGCCCCAGCATTTT.

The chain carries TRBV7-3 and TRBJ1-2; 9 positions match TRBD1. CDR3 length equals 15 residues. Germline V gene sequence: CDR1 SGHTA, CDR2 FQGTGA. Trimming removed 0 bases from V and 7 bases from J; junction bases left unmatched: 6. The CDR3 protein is CASSLTGGTGSGYTF. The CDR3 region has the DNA TGTGCCAGCAGCTTAACCGGCGGGACAGGGTCTGGCTACACCTTC.

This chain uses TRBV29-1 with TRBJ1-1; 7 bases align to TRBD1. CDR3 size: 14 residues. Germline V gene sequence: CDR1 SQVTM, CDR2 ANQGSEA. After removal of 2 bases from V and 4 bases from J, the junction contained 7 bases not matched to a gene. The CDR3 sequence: CSVEFVQGSTEAFF. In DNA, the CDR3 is TGCAGCGTTGAATTCGTACAGGGGAGCACTGAAGCTTTCTTT.

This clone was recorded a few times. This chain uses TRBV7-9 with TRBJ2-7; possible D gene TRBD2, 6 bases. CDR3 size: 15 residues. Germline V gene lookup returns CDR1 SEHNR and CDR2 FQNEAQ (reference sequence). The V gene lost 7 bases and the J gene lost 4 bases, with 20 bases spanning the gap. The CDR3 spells CASIPPGARFYEQYF. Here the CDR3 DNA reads TGTGCCAGCATCCCACCGGGAGCCCGATTTTACGAGCAGTACTTC.

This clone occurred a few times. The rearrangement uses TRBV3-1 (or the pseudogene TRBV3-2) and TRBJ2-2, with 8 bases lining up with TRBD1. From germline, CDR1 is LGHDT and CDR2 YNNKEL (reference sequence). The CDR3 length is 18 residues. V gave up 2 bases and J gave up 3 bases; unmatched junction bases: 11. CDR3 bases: TGTGCCAGCAGCCAACACCCAGGACAGGGTCAGGACACCGGGGAGCTGTTTTTT. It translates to CASSQHPGQGQDTGELFF.

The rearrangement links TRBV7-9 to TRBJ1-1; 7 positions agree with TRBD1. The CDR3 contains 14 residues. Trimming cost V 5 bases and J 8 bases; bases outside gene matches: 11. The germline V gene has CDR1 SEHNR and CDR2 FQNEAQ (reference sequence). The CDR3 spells CASSERGTVQEAFF. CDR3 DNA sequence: TGTGCCAGCAGCGAAAGGGGGACAGTCCAGGAAGCTTTCTTT. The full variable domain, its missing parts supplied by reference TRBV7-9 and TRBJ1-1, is DTGVSQNPRHKITKRGQNVTFRCDPISEHNRLYWYRQTLGQGPEFLTYFQNEAQLEKSRLLSDRFSAERPKGSFSTLEIQRTEQGDSAMYLCASSERGTVQEAFFGQGTRLTVV.